The subject of this entry is one T cell receptor beta chain. Its specificity is not known. This CDR3 spans 15 amino acids. CDR1 and CDR2 (germline): SGHRS, YFSETQ. V shed 3 bases and J 5 bases; nucleotides not matched to a gene: 10. The data originate from a study of CD8 T cells in Susac syndrome. Whole-study results and caveats: The relatively small number of individuals in the TCR sequencing and HLA analysis was acknowledged by the study.

The multiple sclerosis controls, all treatment-naive patients, had relapsing-remitting disease that was stable or active. Roughly 0.5 to 1 ug RNA was reverse transcribed with random hexamers. Amplification of TCR beta CDR3 used immunoSEQ multiplex PCR across 54 Vbeta and 13 Jbeta. In TCRdb, the immunoSEQ multiplex PCR reads were re-called with MiXCR into one record per CDR3 protein. The table records 400,000 to 550,000 distinct CDR3 sequences, around 85% of them present only once. The sample taken for sequencing was CD8+ T cells from PBMCs. This receptor was identified in a human donor with multiple sclerosis. This rearrangement joins TRBV5-1 to TRBJ2-7; 8 nucleotides line up with TRBD1. CDR3 protein: CASSSQGEWGNEQYF. The CDR3 DNA reads TGCGCCAGCAGCTCACAGGGGGAGTGGGGAAACGAGCAGTACTTC.